The 30 T cell receptor beta chains given below trace back to one sample, sequenced in a study of shared clonotypes between healthy human individuals. The method was immunoSEQ multiplex PCR; TCRdb's version includes in-frame clones alone and lacks a portion of them. Here the sample spans roughly 760,000 clones, around 74% being singletons. Sequencing input: memory CD4+ T cells sorted from blood. Documented subset: CD45RA-negative fraction. The receptors come from a woman aged 25-40 years in good health.

This chain uses TRBV4-1 with TRBJ2-1, with D perhaps matching TRBD2 (6 bases). V shed 2 bases and J shed 15 bases, with 14 bases lying between them. The CDR3 sequence is 12 residues long. CDR1 and CDR2 from the germline V gene are MGHRA and YSYEKL. The CDR3 loop reads CASSQREWGGFF. The CDR3 DNA is TGCGCCAGCAGCCAAAGGGAATGGGGAGGGTTCTTC.

The V call is TRBV18, the J call TRBJ2-3, with 9 bases that match TRBD1. The germline V gene has CDR1 KGHSH and CDR2 LQKENI. The V gene end was trimmed by 6 bases and the J gene end by 3 bases; junction bases not matched to a gene: 13. The CDR3 is 17 residues long. The CDR3 sequence is CASSQGITGGATDTQYF. CDR3 nucleotides: TGTGCCAGCTCCCAAGGAATCACAGGGGGCGCGACAGATACGCAGTATTTT.

The rearrangement links TRBV11-3 to TRBJ2-7; D could derive from TRBD1 or TRBD2 (5 bases each). This CDR3 is 13 amino acids long. Trimming left V 2 bases short and J 4 bases short, with 9 bases between. Germline-derived CDR1 and CDR2 are SGHNT and YENEEA. The CDR3 reads CASSLYWGYEQYF. The CDR3 DNA reads as TGTGCCAGCAGCTTATACTGGGGGTACGAGCAGTACTTC.

This clone was observed once. The V gene is TRBV18, the J gene TRBJ2-3; TRBD1 agrees at 10 bases. Germline trimming cut 3 bases from V and 6 bases from J; bases unmatched to any gene: 3. The CDR3 is 14 amino acids. Germline V gives CDR1 KGHSH, CDR2 LQKENI. CDR3 nucleotides: TGTGCCAGCTCACCGGGACAGGGGTTGGATACGCAGTATTTT. Translation: CASSPGQGLDTQYF.

This clone was recorded at least ten times. The chain combines TRBV27 with TRBJ2-7; perhaps TRBD1 as D (5 bases). V lost 3 bases to trimming and J lost 2 bases, with 14 bases between them. Germline V gene sequence: CDR1 MNHEY, CDR2 SMNVEV (reference sequence). The CDR3 covers 15 residues. The CDR3 loop reads CASSFRPQGPYEQYF. The CDR3 coding sequence is TGTGCCAGCAGTTTTAGGCCCCAGGGCCCCTACGAGCAGTACTTC.

The CDR3 DNA follows: TGTGCCAGCAGCTTAATCAACGAGCAGTACTTC. Protein sequence: CASSLINEQYF. V is TRBV11-2 and J is TRBJ2-7; D unclear. Per germline, CDR1 SGHAT and CDR2 FQNNGV. The CDR3 extends over 11 amino acids. Trimming cost V 2 bases and J 5 bases, with 4 bases left between them.

J is TRBJ1-5 and V is TRBV4-1; 7 bases are shared with TRBD1. The CDR3 is made up of 14 amino acids. V shed 3 bases and J 5 bases; nucleotides not matched to a gene: 4. The V gene's germline CDR1 is MGHRA and CDR2 YSYEKL. This chain's CDR3 is CASSQDRPDQPQHF. In nucleotides, the CDR3 is TGCGCCAGCAGCCAGGACAGGCCCGATCAGCCCCAGCATTTT.

The chain recombines TRBV30 with TRBJ2-2; 10 bases match TRBD2. The CDR3 totals 15 residues. Trimming at V came to 3 bases and at J to 7 bases, leaving 8 bases not matched to a gene. Germline V gives CDR1 GTSNPN, CDR2 SVGIG (reference sequence). CDR3 bases: TGTGCCTGGAGCTCGGGACTAGCGACAAGCGGGGAGCTGTTTTTT. Its protein product is CAWSSGLATSGELFF.

V is TRBV27 and J is TRBJ2-3, with D tentatively TRBD1 (5 bases). CDR3 length equals 14 residues. CDR1 is MNHEY and CDR2 is SMNVEV in the germline V gene (reference sequence). With 6 bases removed from V and 2 bases from J, the gap between germline ends came to 12 bases. CDR3 nucleotide sequence: TGTGCCAGCAGGCGACAGAACCCCACAGATACGCAGTATTTT. It encodes CASRRQNPTDTQYF.

Note on this clone: One base away lies a much larger clone, so this may be a sequencing read error. Other DNA sequences in the same sample also yield this CDR3. This sequence joins TRBV5-1 and TRBJ2-1; D is unclear. The CDR3 is 15 residues long. Germline CDR1 and CDR2: SGHRS and YFSETQ. Trimming pared 4 bases from V and 0 bases from J, leaving 11 bases between. As DNA, the CDR3 is TGCGCCAGCAGCCAGGATTCGAGCTCCTACAATGAGCAGTTCTTC. It specifies CASSQDSSSYNEQFF.

This clone was recorded only once. The V call is TRBV4-1, the J call TRBJ1-4; no definite D call. The germline CDR1 and CDR2 sequences are MGHRA and YSYEKL. CDR3 size: 13 residues. With 2 bases removed from V and 7 bases from J, the gap between germline ends came to 8 bases. The CDR3: CASSQIVTEKLFF. The CDR3 DNA reads TGCGCCAGCAGCCAAATCGTCACTGAAAAACTGTTTTTT.

This clone occurred a few times. J is TRBJ2-5 and V is TRBV28; TRBD2 agrees at 10 bases. The CDR3 contains 15 residues. V was pared by 2 bases and J by 4 bases, with 4 bases of the junction left unmatched. Germline V gives CDR1 MDHEN, CDR2 SYDVKM. In DNA, the CDR3 is TGTGCCAGCAGTTTAAGGCTAGCGGGAGCAGAGACCCAGTACTTC. Its protein product is CASSLRLAGAETQYF.

The chain is built from TRBV13 and TRBJ2-2; 9 bases agree with TRBD1. Unmatched junction bases numbered 15, after V lost 5 bases and J lost 2 bases. This CDR3 region has 19 residues. Looked up from germline, CDR1 is PRHDT and CDR2 is FYEKMQ (reference sequence). CDR3: CASSPTYMPGQGNTGELFF. CDR3 bases: TGTGCCAGCAGCCCAACCTACATGCCGGGACAGGGTAACACCGGGGAGCTGTTTTTT.

The CDR3 spells CASKGTGGTQPQHF. DNA for the CDR3: TGTGCCAGCAAAGGGACAGGGGGCACTCAGCCCCAGCATTTT. The V and J genes are TRBV6-1 and TRBJ1-5; 12 bases are a match to TRBD1. CDR3 size: 14 residues. CDR1 and CDR2 from the germline V gene are MNHNS and SASEGT. V was clipped by 7 bases and J by 6 bases; unmatched bases: 4.

This chain connects TRBV11-2 to TRBJ2-3; perhaps TRBD1 as D (6 bases). Trimming left V 4 bases short and J 6 bases short, with 20 bases between. There are 16 residues in the CDR3. The germline CDR1 and CDR2 sequences are SGHAT and FQNNGV. The CDR3 DNA follows: TGTGCCAGCAGCTCTACCAGGGGAGTAAGCCCCGATACGCAGTATTTT. This codes for CASSSTRGVSPDTQYF.

The rearrangement uses TRBV11-1 and TRBJ2-2; no firm D call. V lost 0 bases and J 6 bases, leaving 8 bases between the germline ends. Germline V CDR1 and CDR2: SGHAT, FQDESV (reference sequence). This CDR3 has 14 residues. The CDR3 nucleotides read TGTGCCAGCAGCTTAGCCCCTACAGCCGGGGAGCTGTTTTTT. Translation gives CASSLAPTAGELFF.

V usage is TRBV30 and J usage is TRBJ1-1; D gene unclear. The CDR3 runs to 15 residues. Germline values: CDR1 GTSNPN, CDR2 SVGIG (reference sequence). V lost 1 base to trimming and J lost 0 bases, with 12 bases between them. The CDR3 sequence is CAWSDLQNMNTEAFF. The CDR3 bases are TGTGCCTGGAGTGATTTGCAGAACATGAACACTGAAGCTTTCTTT.

The gene calls are TRBV7-2 and TRBJ1-5; D is unclear. Germline V gene lookup returns CDR1 SGHTA and CDR2 FQGNSA. V lost 1 base and J 8 bases, leaving 9 bases between the germline ends. This CDR3 is 13 amino acids long. This chain's CDR3 is CASSLDLLEPQHF. The CDR3 DNA reads as TGTGCCAGCAGCTTAGATTTGCTGGAGCCCCAGCATTTT.

This clone was observed a few times. The chain joins TRBV29-1 to TRBJ2-5; 7 nucleotides align to TRBD2. CDR3 size: 12 residues. Germline CDR1 reads SQVTM; CDR2 reads ANQGSEA. V trimming: 7 bases; J trimming: 5 bases; junction bases outside the gene matches: 7. The CDR3 reads CSAKSGDETQYF. The CDR3 nucleotides are TGCAGCGCTAAAAGCGGGGACGAGACCCAGTACTTC.

The V call is TRBV5-1, the J call TRBJ2-3, with 9 bases fitting TRBD2. The CDR3 totals 15 residues. Germline V CDR1 and CDR2: SGHRS, YFSETQ. Trimming removed 4 bases from V and 3 bases from J; junction bases left unmatched: 6. The CDR3 DNA reads as TGCGCCAGCAGCCCTGGGACTAGCATGACAGATACGCAGTATTTT. This translates into CASSPGTSMTDTQYF. The entire variable domain, with the rest obtained from reference TRBV5-1 and TRBJ2-3, is as follows: KAGVTQTPRYLIKTRGQQVTLSCSPISGHRSVSWYQQTPGQGLQFLFEYFSETQRNKGNFPGRFSGRQFSNSRSEMNVSTLELGDSALYLCASSPGTSMTDTQYFGPGTRLTVL.

This sequence joins TRBV19 and TRBJ1-1, with 8 bases that match TRBD1. The germline V gene has CDR1 LNHDA and CDR2 SQIVND (reference sequence). The CDR3 covers 14 residues. The junction had 6 bases not matched to a gene; V was cut back by 6 bases and J by 3 bases. This chain's CDR3 is CASRSVQGDTEAFF. The CDR3 DNA reads TGTGCCAGTAGGTCTGTACAGGGGGACACTGAAGCTTTCTTT.

This clone was seen at least ten times. In DNA form, the CDR3 reads TGTGCCAGCAGTCCCAGGGTAGACCCGGGCACAGATACGCAGTATTTT. This encodes CASSPRVDPGTDTQYF. The chain recombines TRBV27 with TRBJ2-3; a possible D gene is TRBD1 (5 bases). Trimming cost V 5 bases and J 1 base, with 16 bases left between them. The length of the CDR3 is 16 residues. The V gene's germline CDR1 is MNHEY and CDR2 SMNVEV (reference sequence).

The J gene is TRBJ2-7, the V gene TRBV9, with unresolved D. This CDR3 has 14 amino acids. Germline V gives CDR1 SGDLS, CDR2 YYNGEE. V was pared by 1 base and J by 0 bases, with 8 bases between. The CDR3 spells CASSVSLASYEQYF. In nucleotides, the CDR3 is TGTGCCAGCAGCGTAAGCCTTGCCTCCTACGAGCAGTACTTC.

This chain uses TRBV28 with TRBJ2-5, with 8 bases fitting TRBD1. The trim removed 7 bases at V and 5 bases at J, leaving 12 bases unmatched. The CDR3 is made up of 15 amino acids. Germline CDR1 and CDR2: MDHEN and SYDVKM. The CDR3 DNA follows: TGTGCCAGCAACAAGGGACAGGCCTTGGGGGAGACCCAGTACTTC. Translating gives CASNKGQALGETQYF. Drawing the rest from reference TRBV28 and TRBJ2-5, the complete variable domain is DVKVTQSSRYLVKRTGEKVFLECVQDMDHENMFWYRQDPGLGLRLIYFSYDVKMKEKGDIPEGYSVSREKKERFSLILESASTNQTSMYLCASNKGQALGETQYFGPGTRLLVL.

This chain connects TRBV23-1 to TRBJ2-2; D is possibly TRBD1 (5 bases). TRBV23-1 is an open reading frame whose function is uncertain. The ends were cut back, 1 base at V and 1 base at J, with 10 bases in the middle. CDR3 length equals 16 residues. The DNA for the CDR3 is TGCGCCAGCAGTCAATGCGGTCAGGGGAACACCGGGGAGCTGTTTTTT. Protein product: CASSQCGQGNTGELFF.

The V and J genes are TRBV29-1 and TRBJ2-3; the D is unclear. Per germline, CDR1 SQVTM and CDR2 ANQGSEA. The CDR3 runs to 13 residues. Trimming shortened V by 4 bases and J by 0 bases, and 8 bases separated the two germline ends. The CDR3 region is CSVGVGSTDTQYF. The CDR3 nucleotides are TGCAGCGTTGGGGTAGGGAGCACAGATACGCAGTATTTT.

The J gene is TRBJ1-2, the V gene TRBV6-5; D remains unclear. The CDR3 has 11 amino acids. Trimming took off 5 bases at V and 8 bases at J, with 9 bases between the two ends. Germline V gene lookup returns CDR1 MNHEY and CDR2 SVGAGI. CDR3 in amino acids: CASSEGNGYTF. CDR3 nucleotide sequence: TGTGCCAGCAGTGAAGGGAACGGCTACACCTTC.

This clone was recorded many times. The chain is built from TRBV19 and TRBJ1-3; D unclear. V lost 5 bases to trimming and J lost 5 bases, with 10 bases between them. Germline V CDR1 and CDR2: LNHDA, SQIVND (reference sequence). There are 13 residues in the CDR3. DNA of the CDR3: TGTGCCAGTAGTTCGGGGAGTCGAAACACCATATATTTT. Translating it yields CASSSGSRNTIYF.

The chain is built from TRBV19 and TRBJ1-2; perhaps TRBD1 as D (5 bases). Germline values: CDR1 LNHDA, CDR2 SQIVND (reference sequence). V dropped 9 bases and J dropped 7 bases, with 21 bases sitting between them. This CDR3 is built from 14 residues. The CDR3 nucleotides are TGTGCCAGCCAAGGAGGGGTGGGGTGGCGTGGCTACACCTTC. It specifies CASQGGVGWRGYTF.

The genes are TRBV12-2 and TRBJ2-1; no check of the table's D call, TRBD1, against the DNA was made. TRBV12-2 is a pseudogene. The CDR3 sequence is 13 residues long. CDR3: CASRLGADRVMFF. Here the CDR3 DNA reads TGTGCAAGTCGCTTAGGGGCTGACAGGGTCATGTTCTTC.